The 16 T cell receptor beta chains below all came from one sample that was sequenced in a study of vaccination effects on CD4 cells after COVID-19. The repertoire was sequenced with immunoSEQ multiplex PCR; TCRdb's copy has only in-frame clones and lacks some. The table lists under 85,000 clones, about 74% of them singletons. With the ViraFEST assay, the study expanded antigen-specific CD4+ T cells using viral peptide pools, then sequenced them. Culture lasted about 11 days before CD4+ T cell isolation. These TCRs are of unknown antigen specificity. Sequenced material: CD4+ T cells from PBMCs cultured with HCoV-229E spike peptides, taken before COVID-19 vaccination. The receptors originated from a human donor who received a COVID-19 vaccine.

The chain joins TRBV28 to TRBJ2-3, with a weak D call TRBD1 (5 bases). The germline CDR1 and CDR2 sequences are MDHEN and SYDVKM. The V end lost 6 bases, the J end lost 3 bases, and 28 bases lay between the germline ends. This CDR3 is built from 19 residues. The CDR3 sequence: CASSPVSVGQVVWTDTQYF. The CDR3 DNA sequence: TGTGCCAGCAGCCCCGTCAGTGTGGGGCAGGTGGTGTGGACAGATACGCAGTATTTT.

This rearrangement joins TRBV5-1 to TRBJ1-6; perhaps TRBD1 as D (6 bases). The V and J ends lost 5 bases and 5 bases respectively, with 17 bases between them. The CDR3 spans 16 residues. The germline CDR1 and CDR2 sequences are SGHRS and YFSETQ. The CDR3 sequence is CASRGPGVGDNSPLHF. Here the CDR3 DNA reads TGCGCCAGCAGGGGACCAGGGGTTGGCGATAATTCACCCCTCCACTTT.

This clone turned up a few times. The CDR3 protein is CASGTVNTEAFF. DNA of the CDR3: TGTGCCAGTGGGACCGTGAACACTGAAGCTTTCTTT. V usage is TRBV19 and J usage is TRBJ1-1; D perhaps matches TRBD1 (5 bases). CDR3 length: 12 amino acids. The ends were cut back, 8 bases at V and 0 bases at J, with 7 bases in the middle. CDR1 is LNHDA and CDR2 is SQIVND in the germline V gene (reference sequence).

The chain carries TRBV3-1 (or the pseudogene TRBV3-2) and TRBJ2-2; D unresolved. Germline CDR1 reads LGHDT; CDR2 reads YNNKEL (reference sequence). V lost 1 base, J lost 1 base, and 7 bases lay in between. The CDR3 is made up of 15 amino acids. The chain's CDR3 is CASSQVPGNTGELFF. The CDR3 nucleotides are TGTGCCAGCAGCCAAGTCCCAGGGAACACCGGGGAGCTGTTTTTT.

The chain is built from TRBV2 and TRBJ2-3; D possibly corresponds to TRBD2 (6 bases). Germline V gene sequence: CDR1 SNHLY, CDR2 FYNNEI. The CDR3 has 17 amino acids. Trimming took off 8 bases at V and 1 base at J, with 22 bases between the two ends. The CDR3 spells CASRSSSGRRGTDTQYF. The CDR3 DNA sequence: TGTGCCAGCCGATCTTCCTCGGGGAGGCGGGGCACAGATACGCAGTATTTT.

The V and J genes are TRBV10-1 and TRBJ2-7, with D uncertain. CDR3 length: 13 residues. The germline V gene has CDR1 WNHNN and CDR2 SYGVQD (reference sequence). Trimming took 5 bases from V and 7 from J, leaving 15 bases between them. DNA for the CDR3: TGCGCCAGCAGTCCTGACTCGACGAGGGAGCAGTACGTC. Protein: CASSPDSTREQYV.

This clone was counted only a few times. The chain is built from TRBV6-2 or TRBV6-3 and TRBJ2-7; a weak D match, TRBD2 (6 bases). The length of the CDR3 is 14 residues. Germline V gene lookup returns CDR1 MNHEY and CDR2 SVGEGT. The V and J ends lost 0 bases and 2 bases respectively, with 8 bases between them. The CDR3 is CASSYSEGAYEQYV. As DNA, the CDR3 is TGTGCCAGCAGTTACTCGGAGGGAGCCTACGAGCAGTACGTC.

This clone was seen only once. V usage is TRBV27 and J usage is TRBJ1-4; the match to TRBD1 covers 8 bases. CDR3 length: 14 residues. Germline-derived CDR1 and CDR2 are MNHEY and SMNVEV (reference sequence). Trimming at V came to 5 bases and at J to 8 bases, leaving 7 bases not matched to a gene. DNA of the CDR3: TGTGCCAGCAGTGGGGACAGGCGGAGGGAAAAACTGTTTTTT. It is translated as CASSGDRRREKLFF.

The chain has TRBV27 and TRBJ1-5; TRBD1 aligns across 8 bases. V was clipped by 7 bases and J by 11 bases; unmatched bases: 16. The CDR3 loop spans 15 amino acids. Germline V gives CDR1 MNHEY, CDR2 SMNVEV (reference sequence). The CDR3 DNA reads TGTGCCAGCAAAAAGCAGGGGGCACTTATAGAAGCCCAGCATTTT. Translation gives CASKKQGALIEAQHF.

The chain uses TRBV18 and TRBJ1-5; TRBD1 might be the D (6 bases). Trimming shortened V by 4 bases and J by 5 bases, and 15 bases separated the two germline ends. The CDR3 has 15 residues. Per the germline V gene, CDR1 is KGHSH and CDR2 is LQKENI. Here the CDR3 DNA reads TGTGCCAGCTCACTATTACAGGGAGAGGATCAGCCCCAGCATTTT. Its translation is CASSLLQGEDQPQHF. The full variable domain, completed using reference TRBV18 and TRBJ1-5, is NAGVMQNPRHLVRRRGQEARLRCSPMKGHSHVYWYRQLPEEGLKFMVYLQKENIIDESGMPKERFSAEFPKEGPSILRIQQVVRGDSAAYFCASSLLQGEDQPQHFGDGTRLSIL.

The genes are TRBV7-2 and TRBJ2-7; a possible D gene is TRBD1 (5 bases). Germline lookup yields CDR1 SGHTA and CDR2 FQGNSA. Trimming pared 5 bases from V and 8 bases from J, leaving 16 bases between. This CDR3 has 13 residues. CDR3 sequence (DNA): TGTGCCAGCAGCACAGGTCGTTGGGGAAAGCAGTACGTC. Translated: CASSTGRWGKQYV.

The V gene is TRBV28, the J gene TRBJ2-2, with 9 bases aligning to TRBD1. This CDR3 is built from 15 residues. Looked up from germline, CDR1 is MDHEN and CDR2 is SYDVKM. V was pared by 6 bases and J by 7 bases, with 9 bases of the junction left unmatched. This chain's CDR3 is CASRFRDRDLGELFF. Written as DNA, the CDR3 is TGTGCCAGCAGGTTTCGGGACAGGGATCTCGGGGAGCTGTTTTTT.

The chain uses TRBV30 and TRBJ2-5; D assignment may be TRBD1 or TRBD2 (6 bases each). Per the germline V gene, CDR1 is GTSNPN and CDR2 is SVGIG (reference sequence). Trimming removed 0 bases from V and 5 bases from J, with 16 bases in between. The CDR3 length is 15 residues. CDR3: CAWSVSPGAVETQYF. The CDR3, as DNA: TGTGCCTGGAGTGTATCTCCGGGGGCGGTCGAGACCCAGTACTTC.

The rearrangement joins TRBV24-1 to TRBJ2-3, with D perhaps assigned TRBD1 or TRBD2 (5 bases each). The CDR3 totals 17 residues. Trimming pared 3 bases from V and 0 bases from J, leaving 15 bases between. Looked up from germline, CDR1 is KGHDR and CDR2 is SFDVKD. The DNA of the CDR3 is TGTGCCACCAGTGATGGGGCGAGGCGGGTAAGCACAGATACGCAGTATTTT. It specifies CATSDGARRVSTDTQYF.

This chain joins TRBV5-6 and TRBJ1-2; TRBD1 might be the D (5 bases). The CDR3 covers 16 residues. Germline CDR1 SGHDT, CDR2 YYEEEE. The V end was cut by 0 bases, the J end by 3 bases, with 15 bases between. CDR3 coding DNA: TGTGCCAGCAGCTTGGCACCCAGGGAAAGGGACTATGGCTACACCTTC. It specifies CASSLAPRERDYGYTF.

A few counts support this clone. The chain carries TRBV30 and TRBJ1-2, with no clear D. This CDR3 has 11 amino acids. V shed 0 bases and J shed 2 bases, with 1 base lying between them. Per germline, CDR1 GTSNPN and CDR2 SVGIG (reference sequence). CDR3 amino acids: CAWSVNYGYTF. The CDR3 bases are TGTGCCTGGAGTGTGAACTATGGCTACACCTTC.